This entry lists 26 T cell receptor beta chains sequenced from one sample in a study of cytotoxic CD8 clonotypes in ibrutinib-treated CLL. Measured with immunoSEQ multiplex PCR; TCRdb has only the in-frame clones, and not every one. The table has more than 140,000 clones, approximately 75% seen once; the top ten hold 25% to 30%. Sequencing used PBMCs, obtained after 12 months of ibrutinib treatment. The source of these receptors is a human donor with chronic lymphocytic leukemia.

This sequence joins TRBV28 and TRBJ1-2, with 7 bases matching TRBD1. Per the germline V gene, CDR1 is MDHEN and CDR2 is SYDVKM. The CDR3 is made up of 14 amino acids. V gave up 1 base and J gave up 6 bases; unmatched junction bases: 5. CDR3 DNA: TGTGCCAGCAGTTTATTGGAGGGGGCAAATGGCTACACCTTC. Its protein is CASSLLEGANGYTF.

The chain carries TRBV27 and TRBJ2-7; D is ambiguous. With 2 bases removed from V and 3 bases from J, the gap between germline ends came to 8 bases. This CDR3 region has 13 residues. Germline loops: CDR1 MNHEY, CDR2 SMNVEV (reference sequence). CDR3 in DNA: TGTGCCAGCAGTTTAGGGCGGATCTACGAGCAGTACTTC. This encodes CASSLGRIYEQYF.

A single count supports this clone. The V and J genes are TRBV14 and TRBJ2-7; 9 bases match TRBD2. The trim removed 3 bases at V and 0 bases at J, leaving 12 bases unmatched. CDR1 is SGHDN, CDR2 FVKESK, per germline. This CDR3 has 18 residues. CDR3 amino acids: CASSQVGDRLADSYEQYF. The CDR3 region has the DNA TGTGCCAGCAGCCAGGTCGGGGACAGACTAGCGGACTCCTACGAGCAGTACTTC.

The chain joins TRBV5-1 to TRBJ2-3; D is perhaps TRBD2 (6 bases). Germline V gene sequence: CDR1 SGHRS, CDR2 YFSETQ. This CDR3 is 15 amino acids long. Trimming cost V 4 bases and J 0 bases, with 12 bases left between them. The CDR3, as DNA: TGCGCCAGCAGCATTAGCGGATTTAGCACAGATACGCAGTATTTT. As protein: CASSISGFSTDTQYF.

The chain recombines TRBV19 with TRBJ1-6, with D tentatively TRBD1 (6 bases). The CDR3 runs 15 residues. Germline values: CDR1 LNHDA, CDR2 SQIVND (reference sequence). The germline V and J ends were trimmed by 3 bases and 7 bases, with 13 bases remaining between them. This CDR3 is CASSISQGANSPLHF. CDR3 DNA: TGTGCCAGTAGTATCTCACAGGGAGCGAATTCACCCCTCCACTTT.

This clone has just one count. The chain combines TRBV7-6 with TRBJ1-6; D might be TRBD1 (5 bases). V gave up 4 bases and J gave up 6 bases, with 7 bases separating them. CDR1 SGHVS and CDR2 FNYEAQ come from the germline V gene. This CDR3 has 13 residues. The CDR3 DNA sequence: TGTGCCAGCAGCTCAGGGATTAATTCACCCCTCCACTTT. The encoded protein is CASSSGINSPLHF.

This rearrangement joins TRBV5-6 to TRBJ2-3; TRBD2 aligns across 7 bases. Trimming removed 2 bases from V and 3 bases from J; junction bases left unmatched: 6. The germline V gene encodes CDR1 SGHDT and CDR2 YYEEEE. CDR3 length: 15 amino acids. As DNA, the CDR3 is TGTGCCAGCAGCTTCTTGGCTAGCGGAACAGATACGCAGTATTTT. Protein product: CASSFLASGTDTQYF.

The chain joins TRBV2 to TRBJ2-7; a weak D match, TRBD1 (5 bases). CDR3 length equals 14 residues. Germline assignment: CDR1 SNHLY and CDR2 FYNNEI. Trimming took off 2 bases at V and 0 bases at J, with 8 bases between the two ends. The CDR3: CASSEQGFSYEQYF. As DNA, the CDR3 is TGTGCCAGCAGTGAACAGGGATTCTCCTACGAGCAGTACTTC.

V is TRBV30 and J is TRBJ2-7, with D possibly being TRBD1 (5 bases). Germline lookup yields CDR1 GTSNPN and CDR2 SVGIG (reference sequence). V was trimmed by 0 bases and J by 6 bases, leaving 18 bases between them. The CDR3 has 15 residues. CDR3 sequence reads: CAWSVGASPVVEQYF. The CDR3, as DNA: TGTGCCTGGAGTGTTGGGGCCAGTCCGGTTGTCGAGCAGTACTTC. The full variable domain, rest sourced from reference TRBV30 and TRBJ2-7, is SQTIHQWPATLVQPVGSPLSLECTVEGTSNPNLYWYRQAAGRGLQLLFYSVGIGQISSEVPQNLSASRPQDRQFILSSKKLLLSDSGFYLCAWSVGASPVVEQYFGPGTRLTVT.

V is TRBV10-3 and J is TRBJ1-5; 12 positions match TRBD1. V lost 6 bases to trimming and J lost 6 bases; unmatched junction nucleotides: 3. Germline V gene sequence: CDR1 ENHRY, CDR2 SYGVKD. The CDR3 has 14 residues. For the CDR3, the DNA is TGTGCCATCAGCGGGACAGGGGGCCTTCAGCCCCAGCATTTT. Amino acids: CAISGTGGLQPQHF.

The rearrangement uses TRBV6-5 and TRBJ2-1; 7 nucleotides line up with TRBD2. Germline V gives CDR1 MNHEY, CDR2 SVGAGI. Trimming took 3 bases from V and 7 from J; bases not matched to a gene: 6. The CDR3 covers 14 residues. CDR3 sequence reads: CASSYGGAGNEQFF. DNA of the CDR3: TGTGCCAGCAGTTATGGGGGAGCGGGGAATGAGCAGTTCTTC.

This clone showed up just once. The chain combines TRBV9 with TRBJ2-7; 10 positions match TRBD2. V lost 0 bases and J lost 3; bases outside the gene matches: 6. The CDR3 contains 16 residues. Germline V gene data show CDR1 as SGDLS and CDR2 as YYNGEE. CDR3 DNA: TGTGCCAGCAGCGTAGTTGCTAGCGGGAGTGTCTACGAGCAGTACTTC. Protein sequence: CASSVVASGSVYEQYF. The full variable domain, rest sourced from reference TRBV9 and TRBJ2-7, is DSGVTQTPKHLITATGQRVTLRCSPRSGDLSVYWYQQSLDQGLQFLIQYYNGEERAKGNILERFSAQQFPDLHSELNLSSLELGDSALYFCASSVVASGSVYEQYFGPGTRLTVT.

The V and J genes are TRBV30 and TRBJ2-7, with 7 bases identical to TRBD1. This CDR3 comprises 15 residues. With V trimmed by 0 bases and J by 4 bases, 9 bases remained unmatched. The germline CDR1 and CDR2 sequences are GTSNPN and SVGIG (reference sequence). The CDR3 nucleotides are TGTGCCTGGAGTGTACTGTGGGACAGTCCATACGAGCAGTACTTC. Translation gives CAWSVLWDSPYEQYF.

This clone has just one count. The chain uses TRBV12-5 and TRBJ2-3, with D uncertain. With 6 bases removed from V and 4 bases from J, the gap between germline ends came to 8 bases. The CDR3 runs 12 residues. Per the germline V gene, CDR1 is LGHNT and CDR2 is FRNRAP. The CDR3 here is CASGPGSDTQYF. The DNA of the CDR3 is TGTGCTAGTGGCCCCGGATCAGATACGCAGTATTTT.

The chain uses TRBV25-1 and TRBJ2-7; 11 bases are shared with TRBD2. The V gene's germline CDR1 is MGHDK and CDR2 SYGVNS. The CDR3 runs 16 residues. V trimming: 6 bases; J trimming: 1 base; junction bases outside the gene matches: 8. CDR3 DNA: TGTGCCAGCAGGAGGGGGACTAGCGGACCATCCTACGAGCAGTACTTC. As protein: CASRRGTSGPSYEQYF.

This chain joins TRBV4-1 and TRBJ2-7; D is perhaps TRBD2 (7 bases). V was cut by 0 bases and J by 3 bases, with 15 bases left in between. Looked up from germline, CDR1 is MGHRA and CDR2 is YSYEKL. This CDR3 has 16 amino acids. CDR3 DNA sequence: TGCGCCAGCAGCCAAGATGGGGGGGCCCAATACTACGAGCAGTACTTC. It is translated as CASSQDGGAQYYEQYF.

This rearrangement joins TRBV4-1 to TRBJ2-1; D call uncertain. Trimming stripped 4 bases from V and 10 bases from J, with 11 bases between. The CDR3 spans 12 residues. The germline gives CDR1 MGHRA, CDR2 YSYEKL. The CDR3 loop reads CASSLFPHEQFF. The CDR3 DNA reads as TGCGCCAGCAGCCTGTTCCCACACGAGCAGTTCTTC.

The chain joins TRBV18 to TRBJ1-5; D remains ambiguous. Germline values: CDR1 KGHSH, CDR2 LQKENI. There are 18 residues in the CDR3. The germline V and J ends were trimmed by 5 bases and 0 bases, with 20 bases remaining between them. For the CDR3, the DNA is TGTGCCAGCTCAGGTATAGAGGGAGATCCGTATAGCAATCAGCCCCAGCATTTT. This codes for CASSGIEGDPYSNQPQHF.

V and J are TRBV5-8 and TRBJ2-7, with 7 bases aligning to TRBD1. The CDR3 contains 14 residues. CDR1 and CDR2 (germline): SGHTS, YDEGEE. V trimming: 9 bases; J trimming: 0 bases; junction bases outside the gene matches: 9. CDR3 residues: CATTTGEASYEQYF. As DNA, the CDR3 is TGTGCCACCACAACAGGGGAAGCCTCCTACGAGCAGTACTTC.

V gene TRBV23-1 combines with J gene TRBJ1-4; 7 bases match TRBD1. TRBV23-1 is identified as an open reading frame with a role that is uncertain. The CDR3 sequence is 15 residues long. V shed 0 bases and J 7 bases; nucleotides not matched to a gene: 5. Here the CDR3 DNA reads TGCGCCAGCAGTCAATCTAGGGGGCGGGGTGAAAAACTGTTTTTT. This gives the protein CASSQSRGRGEKLFF.

V gene TRBV5-1 combines with J gene TRBJ1-3; D gene uncertain. V lost 4 bases and J 1 base, leaving 21 bases between the germline ends. Germline CDR1 reads SGHRS; CDR2 reads YFSETQ. CDR3 length: 18 amino acids. CDR3 nucleotides: TGCGCCAGCAGCCCGGGCCTCTTAATTCTTGCTTCTGGAAACACCATATATTTT. It specifies CASSPGLLILASGNTIYF.

This sequence joins TRBV28 and TRBJ2-3; a weak D match, TRBD2 (5 bases). Germline loops: CDR1 MDHEN, CDR2 SYDVKM. V was clipped by 4 bases and J by 0 bases, with 11 bases between them. CDR3 size: 15 residues. The CDR3 DNA sequence: TGTGCCAGCAGTTCCGGACTGGATAGCACAGATACGCAGTATTTT. Residues: CASSSGLDSTDTQYF.

This clone was seen only once. Other DNA sequences of this sample code for an identical CDR3. The CDR3 DNA follows: TGCGCCAGCAGCTCGGGACTAGTTGAGACCCAGTACTTC. It specifies CASSSGLVETQYF. The V call is TRBV5-1, the J call TRBJ2-5; 8 bases match TRBD2. V gave up 3 bases and J gave up 5 bases; unmatched junction bases: 3. The CDR3 runs to 13 residues. Germline V gene sequence: CDR1 SGHRS, CDR2 YFSETQ. Drawing the rest from reference TRBV5-1 and TRBJ2-5, the complete variable domain is KAGVTQTPRYLIKTRGQQVTLSCSPISGHRSVSWYQQTPGQGLQFLFEYFSETQRNKGNFPGRFSGRQFSNSRSEMNVSTLELGDSALYLCASSSGLVETQYFGPGTRLLVL.

The chain couples TRBV6-5 to TRBJ1-2; D ambiguous. Germline V gives CDR1 MNHEY, CDR2 SVGAGI. V lost 6 bases and J 5 bases, leaving 19 bases between the germline ends. The CDR3 has 15 residues. DNA for the CDR3: TGTGCCAGCAGCCCCGACCGAACTACTGGGTATGGCTACACCTTC. It codes for CASSPDRTTGYGYTF.

The genes are TRBV15 and TRBJ2-7, with 12 bases aligning to TRBD2. CDR3 length: 14 amino acids. J was trimmed by 3 bases and V by 3 bases; bases with no gene match: 0. In germline, CDR1 is LNHNV, CDR2 YYDKDF (reference sequence). The CDR3 DNA is TGTGCCACCAGCAGGACTAGCGGGGGCTACGAGCAGTACTTC. Translated, it gives CATSRTSGGYEQYF.

The chain employs TRBV4-1 and TRBJ2-2, with D uncertain. From germline, CDR1 is MGHRA and CDR2 YSYEKL. Trimming pared 0 bases from V and 8 bases from J, leaving 4 bases between. The CDR3 loop spans 12 amino acids. For the CDR3, the DNA is TGCGCCAGCAGCCAAGAATCGGGGGAGCTGTTTTTT. As protein: CASSQESGELFF.